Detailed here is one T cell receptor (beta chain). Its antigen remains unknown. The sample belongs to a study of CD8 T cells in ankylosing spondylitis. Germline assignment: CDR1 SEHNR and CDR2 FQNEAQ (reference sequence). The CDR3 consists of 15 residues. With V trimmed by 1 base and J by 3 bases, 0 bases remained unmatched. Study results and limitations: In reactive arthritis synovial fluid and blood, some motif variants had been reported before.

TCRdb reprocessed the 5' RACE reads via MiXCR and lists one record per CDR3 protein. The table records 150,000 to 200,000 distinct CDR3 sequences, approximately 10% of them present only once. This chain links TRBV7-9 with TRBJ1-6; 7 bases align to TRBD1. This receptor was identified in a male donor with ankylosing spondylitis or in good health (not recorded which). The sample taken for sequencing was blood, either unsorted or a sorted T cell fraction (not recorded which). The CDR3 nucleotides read TGTGCCAGCAGCTTAGGGACAGGCTATAATTCACCCCTCCACTTT. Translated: CASSLGTGYNSPLHF.